A single sample is the source of the 13 T cell receptor beta chains below, sequenced in a study of blood T cell repertoires in COVID-19. Repertoires were generated with immunoSEQ multiplex PCR, while TCRdb's copy carries only in-frame clones and drops some. Of about 350,000 clones listed, around nine tenths were seen once; the top ten hold just over 1%. The specimen was PBMCs or T cells enriched from blood (not recorded which). All receptors derive from a woman in her thirties who had been exposed to COVID-19.

The J gene is TRBJ2-7, the V gene TRBV7-9, with 10 bases identical to TRBD1. The germline V gene has CDR1 SEHNR and CDR2 FQNEAQ (reference sequence). The CDR3 consists of 15 residues. The V and J ends lost 4 bases and 6 bases, in that order; junction bases with no gene match: 9. CDR3 nucleotide sequence: TGTGCCAGCAGCTCCCGGGACAGGGGTCTCCTCGAGCAGTACTTC. The encoded protein is CASSSRDRGLLEQYF.

The J gene is TRBJ1-1, the V gene TRBV7-3; TRBD1 agrees at 7 bases. CDR3 length: 18 residues. Germline V lookup: CDR1 SGHTA, CDR2 FQGTGA. Germline trimming cut 0 bases from V and 0 bases from J; bases unmatched to any gene: 10. This CDR3 reads CASSLTLKGDSMNTEAFF. In DNA, the CDR3 is TGTGCCAGCAGCTTAACGTTAAAGGGGGACAGCATGAACACTGAAGCTTTCTTT.

The J gene is TRBJ1-4, the V gene TRBV10-3, with D possibly TRBD1 on 6 matching bases. The ends were cut back, 8 bases at V and 2 bases at J, with 12 bases in the middle. CDR1 ENHRY and CDR2 SYGVKD come from the germline V gene. The CDR3 is made up of 14 amino acids. The CDR3 sequence: CAIGTGPTNEKLFF. CDR3 in DNA: TGTGCCATCGGCACAGGGCCGACTAATGAAAAACTGTTTTTT.

This rearrangement joins TRBV4-1 to TRBJ2-1; 10 nucleotides line up with TRBD2. This CDR3 region has 20 residues. Germline trimming cut 0 bases from V and 0 bases from J; bases unmatched to any gene: 11. The germline CDR1 and CDR2 sequences are MGHRA and YSYEKL. CDR3 protein: CASSQDPGRIAGGSYNEQFF. In DNA form, the CDR3 reads TGCGCCAGCAGCCAAGATCCCGGACGAATAGCGGGGGGCTCCTACAATGAGCAGTTCTTC.

J is TRBJ2-2 and V is TRBV6-2 or TRBV6-3; 7 bases fit TRBD2. CDR3 length: 16 amino acids. Germline lookup yields CDR1 MNHEY and CDR2 SVGEGT. With V trimmed by 5 bases and J by 4 bases, 10 bases remained unmatched. The CDR3 loop reads CASSRPAGLGTGELFF. The CDR3 nucleotides read TGTGCCAGCAGTAGGCCAGCGGGATTGGGCACCGGGGAGCTGTTTTTT.

The genes are TRBV11-3 and TRBJ2-7; no firm D call. V was shortened by 3 bases and J by 0 bases, with 18 bases between the two germline ends. Germline V gives CDR1 SGHNT, CDR2 YENEEA. This CDR3 spans 17 amino acids. The CDR3 loop is CASSFDPAGERSYEQYF. DNA of the CDR3: TGTGCCAGCAGCTTTGATCCCGCCGGTGAGCGCTCCTACGAGCAGTACTTC. Full variable domain (remainder filled in from reference TRBV11-3 and TRBJ2-7): EAGVVQSPRYKIIEKKQPVAFWCNPISGHNTLYWYLQNLGQGPELLIRYENEEAVDDSQLPKDRFSAERLKGVDSTLKIQPAELGDSAVYLCASSFDPAGERSYEQYFGPGTRLTVT.

The table lists this clone with a count of one. The chain combines TRBV6-5 with TRBJ1-6, with D perhaps matching TRBD1 (6 bases). V was trimmed by 7 bases and J by 5 bases, leaving 15 bases between them. The germline V gene encodes CDR1 MNHEY and CDR2 SVGAGI. The CDR3 spans 15 residues. The CDR3 sequence: CASTPQGKDNSPLHF. DNA for the CDR3: TGTGCCAGCACCCCCCAGGGGAAAGATAATTCACCCCTCCACTTT.

V and J are TRBV28 and TRBJ2-7; D is ambiguous. This CDR3 region has 13 residues. The V gene's germline CDR1 is MDHEN and CDR2 SYDVKM. The V and J ends lost 9 bases and 0 bases respectively, with 12 bases between them. The chain's CDR3 is CASSGYPSYEQYF. Written as DNA, the CDR3 is TGTGCCAGTTCGGGTTATCCCTCCTACGAGCAGTACTTC. The full variable domain, rest sourced from reference TRBV28 and TRBJ2-7, is DVKVTQSSRYLVKRTGEKVFLECVQDMDHENMFWYRQDPGLGLRLIYFSYDVKMKEKGDIPEGYSVSREKKERFSLILESASTNQTSMYLCASSGYPSYEQYFGPGTRLTVT.

The chain employs TRBV28 and TRBJ1-4; TRBD1 agrees at 10 bases. The junction had 8 bases not matched to a gene; V was cut back by 7 bases and J by 6 bases. CDR1 is MDHEN, CDR2 SYDVKM, per germline. The CDR3 totals 15 residues. In DNA, the CDR3 is TGTGCCAGCACCACCGCCGGGACAGGGGATGAAAAACTGTTTTTT. This translates into CASTTAGTGDEKLFF.

The chain joins TRBV3-1 (or the pseudogene TRBV3-2) to TRBJ2-3, with D maybe TRBD2 (6 bases). The CDR3 contains 16 residues. The ends were cut back, 3 bases at V and 8 bases at J, with 21 bases in the middle. The germline gives CDR1 LGHDT, CDR2 YNNKEL (reference sequence). CDR3 loop: CASSQTTGLASGTQYF. The CDR3 nucleotides are TGTGCCAGCAGCCAGACGACCGGGCTAGCGTCGGGTACGCAGTATTTT.

V is TRBV7-9 and J is TRBJ2-1, with D maybe TRBD2 (6 bases). Germline CDR1 is SEHNR and CDR2 is FQNEAQ (reference sequence). Between the trimmed V and J ends, which lost 11 bases and 7 bases, there was a span of 24 bases. CDR3 size: 15 residues. The CDR3 DNA follows: TGTGCCGGAGAGGGAGGCAGGGAGATCTCTAATGAGCAGTTCTTC. Amino acids: CAGEGGREISNEQFF. The full variable domain, with the rest looked up from reference TRBV7-9 and TRBJ2-1, is DTGVSQNPRHKITKRGQNVTFRCDPISEHNRLYWYRQTLGQGPEFLTYFQNEAQLEKSRLLSDRFSAERPKGSFSTLEIQRTEQGDSAMYLCAGEGGREISNEQFFGPGTRLTVL.

This clone was recorded a few times. The chain has TRBV10-2 and TRBJ1-1; 7 bases align to TRBD1. The V gene end was trimmed by 4 bases and the J gene end by 0 bases; junction bases not matched to a gene: 2. Germline V lookup: CDR1 WSHSY, CDR2 SAAADI. The length of the CDR3 is 14 residues. DNA for the CDR3: TGCGCCAGCAGTGCGGGACAGATGAACACTGAAGCTTTCTTT. The encoded protein is CASSAGQMNTEAFF.

This clone was observed once. The V gene is TRBV5-4, the J gene TRBJ2-2; the D is unclear. This CDR3 contains 14 residues. Germline assignment: CDR1 SGHNT and CDR2 YYREEE (reference sequence). The V end lost 1 base, the J end lost 5 bases, and 9 bases lay between the germline ends. The CDR3 nucleotides are TGTGCCAGCAGCTTGCTGGCGGCGACCGGGGAGCTGTTTTTT. Translated, it gives CASSLLAATGELFF.